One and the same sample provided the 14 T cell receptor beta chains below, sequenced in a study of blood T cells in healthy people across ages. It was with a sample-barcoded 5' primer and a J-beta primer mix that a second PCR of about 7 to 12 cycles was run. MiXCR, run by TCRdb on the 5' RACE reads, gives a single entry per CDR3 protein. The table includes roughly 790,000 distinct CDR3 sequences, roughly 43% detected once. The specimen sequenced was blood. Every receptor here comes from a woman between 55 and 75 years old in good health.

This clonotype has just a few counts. The CDR3 nucleotides are TGTGCCAGCAGTTTAGAGACAGGGGGCAATGGCTACACCTTC. Translated, it gives CASSLETGGNGYTF. The chain uses TRBV12-3 or TRBV12-4 and TRBJ1-2; 10 bases map to TRBD1. The length of the CDR3 is 14 residues. Losses at the gene ends were 1 base for V and 6 bases for J; bases not matched to a gene: 2.

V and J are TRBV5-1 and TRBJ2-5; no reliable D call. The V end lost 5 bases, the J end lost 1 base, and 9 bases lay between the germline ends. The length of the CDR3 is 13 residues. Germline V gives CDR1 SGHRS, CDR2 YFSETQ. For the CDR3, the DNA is TGCGCCAGCAGGTCGACATCCCAAGAGACCCAGTACTTC. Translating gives CASRSTSQETQYF.

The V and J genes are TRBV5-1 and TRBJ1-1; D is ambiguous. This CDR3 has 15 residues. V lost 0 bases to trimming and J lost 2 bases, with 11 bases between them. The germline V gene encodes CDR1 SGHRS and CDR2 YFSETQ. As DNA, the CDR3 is TGCGCCAGCAGCTTGGACGTCAGGTTTAACACTGAAGCTTTCTTT. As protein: CASSLDVRFNTEAFF.

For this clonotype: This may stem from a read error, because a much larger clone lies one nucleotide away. CDR3 bases: TGCAGTGCTCTAGTGAGGGAGACCCAGTCCTTC. It encodes CSALVRETQSF. V and J are TRBV20-1 and TRBJ2-5, with a possible D match to TRBD2 (5 bases). The CDR3 loop spans 11 amino acids. CDR1 and CDR2 (germline): DFQATT, SNEGSKA (reference sequence).

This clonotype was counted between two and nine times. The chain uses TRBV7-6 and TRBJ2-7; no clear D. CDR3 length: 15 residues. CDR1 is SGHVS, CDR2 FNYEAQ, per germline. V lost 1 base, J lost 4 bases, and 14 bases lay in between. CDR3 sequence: CASSLDYGLGYEQYF. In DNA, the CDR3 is TGTGCCAGCAGCTTAGATTATGGCTTGGGTTACGAGCAGTACTTC.

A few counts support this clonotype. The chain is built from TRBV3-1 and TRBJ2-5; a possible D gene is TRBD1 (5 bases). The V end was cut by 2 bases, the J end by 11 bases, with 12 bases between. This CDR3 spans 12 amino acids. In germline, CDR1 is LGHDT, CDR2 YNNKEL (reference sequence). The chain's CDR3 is CASSQRQNEQYF. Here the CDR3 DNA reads TGTGCCAGCAGCCAAAGACAGAATGAGCAGTACTTC.

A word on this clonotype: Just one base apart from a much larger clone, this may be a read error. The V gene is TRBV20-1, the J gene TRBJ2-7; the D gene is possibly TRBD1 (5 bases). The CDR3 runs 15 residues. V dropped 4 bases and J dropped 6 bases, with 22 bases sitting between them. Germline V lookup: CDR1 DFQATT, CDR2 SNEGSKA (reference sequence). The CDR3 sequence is CSAIFRGRNQSEQYF. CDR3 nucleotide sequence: TGCAGTGCTATTTTTAGGGGCCGAAACCAGAGCGAGCAGTACTTC.

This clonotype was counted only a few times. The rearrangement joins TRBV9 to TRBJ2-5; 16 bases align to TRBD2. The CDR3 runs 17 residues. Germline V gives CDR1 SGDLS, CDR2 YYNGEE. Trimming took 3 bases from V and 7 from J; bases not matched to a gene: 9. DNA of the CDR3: TGTGCCAGCAGCGGGCCGGGACTAGCGGGGGGGGCGACGACCCAGTACTTC. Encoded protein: CASSGPGLAGGATTQYF.

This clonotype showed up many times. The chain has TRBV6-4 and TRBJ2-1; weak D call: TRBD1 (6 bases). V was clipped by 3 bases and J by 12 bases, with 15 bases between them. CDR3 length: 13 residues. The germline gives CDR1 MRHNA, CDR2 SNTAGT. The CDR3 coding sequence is TGTGCCAGCAGTGAGGCCCCGGGGACAACGCAGTTCTTC. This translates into CASSEAPGTTQFF.

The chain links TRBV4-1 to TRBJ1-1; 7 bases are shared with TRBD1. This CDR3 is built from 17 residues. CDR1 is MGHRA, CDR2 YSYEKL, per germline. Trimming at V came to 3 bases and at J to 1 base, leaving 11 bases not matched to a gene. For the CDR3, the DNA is TGCGCCAGCAGCCAGGCCCCTTCCAGGGGGAGGAACACTGAAGCTTTCTTT. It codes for CASSQAPSRGRNTEAFF.

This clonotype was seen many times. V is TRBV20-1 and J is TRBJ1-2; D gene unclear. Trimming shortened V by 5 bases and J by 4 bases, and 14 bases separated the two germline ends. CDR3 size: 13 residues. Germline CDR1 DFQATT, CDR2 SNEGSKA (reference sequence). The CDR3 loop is CSAERESGYGYTF. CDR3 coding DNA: TGCAGTGCTGAAAGGGAGTCGGGCTATGGCTACACCTTC.

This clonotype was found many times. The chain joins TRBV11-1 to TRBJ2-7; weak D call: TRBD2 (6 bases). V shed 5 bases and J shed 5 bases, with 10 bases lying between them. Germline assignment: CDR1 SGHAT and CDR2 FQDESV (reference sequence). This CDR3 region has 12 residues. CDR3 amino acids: CASSPGTDEQYF. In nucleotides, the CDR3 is TGTGCCAGCAGCCCAGGGACTGACGAGCAGTACTTC.

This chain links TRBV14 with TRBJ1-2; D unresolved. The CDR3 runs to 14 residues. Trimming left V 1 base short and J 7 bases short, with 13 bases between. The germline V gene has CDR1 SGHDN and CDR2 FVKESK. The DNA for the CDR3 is TGTGCCAGCAGCCAAGCTGGACCGGCGAGTGGCTACACCTTC. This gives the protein CASSQAGPASGYTF. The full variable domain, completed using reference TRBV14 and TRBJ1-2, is EAGVTQFPSHSVIEKGQTVTLRCDPISGHDNLYWYRRVMGKEIKFLLHFVKESKQDESGMPNNRFLAERTGGTYSTLKVQPAELEDSGVYFCASSQAGPASGYTFGSGTRLTVV.

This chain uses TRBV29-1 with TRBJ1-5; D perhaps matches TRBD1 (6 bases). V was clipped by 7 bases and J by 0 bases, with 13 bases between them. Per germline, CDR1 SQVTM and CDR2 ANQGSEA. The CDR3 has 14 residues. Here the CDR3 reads CSALTGYSNQPQHF. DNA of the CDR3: TGCAGCGCTTTGACAGGTTATAGCAATCAGCCCCAGCATTTT.